This is a list of T cell receptor beta chains from one sample in a study of T cells after yellow fever vaccination. TCRdb ran MiXCR on the 5' RACE reads and lists one entry per CDR3 protein. This table has more than 250,000 distinct CDR3 sequences, around 6.8% appearing once. The sample in question was PBMCs, obtained about 41 days after the first yellow fever vaccination. These receptors were collected from a man aged 18 to 29 who received the YFV17D yellow fever vaccine. Each CDR3 is given with its conserved first and last residue. D genes are given only for firm matches. Clone size is shown for a subset of rows, as once, few, many or a class of expanded clone.

V gene	D gene	clone size	J gene	CDR3 protein	CDR3 DNA
TRBV2	TRBD1	.	TRBJ1-2	CASSAGQGRGGYTF	TGTGCCAGCAGCGCGGGACAGGGGAGAGGTGGCTACACCTTC
TRBV4-3	.	few	TRBJ1-6	CASSQDQAANSPLHF	TGCGCCAGCAGCCAAGATCAGGCAGCTAATTCACCCCTCCACTTT
TRBV24-1	TRBD2	.	TRBJ2-2	CATSEPSGNTGELFF	TGTGCCACCAGCGAGCCTAGCGGCAACACCGGGGAGCTGTTTTTT
TRBV11-1	.	few	TRBJ1-2	CASSRFKSTQLANYGYTF	TGTGCCAGCAGCCGATTTAAGAGCACACAGTTAGCTAACTATGGCTACACCTTC
TRBV20-1	.	many	TRBJ2-2	CSAPNRDTGELFF	TGCAGTGCCCCAAACAGGGACACCGGGGAGCTGTTTTTT
TRBV7-9	.	few	TRBJ2-5	CASSLMGSETQYF	TGTGCCAGCAGTCTAATGGGGTCGGAGACCCAGTACTTC
TRBV5-1	.	.	TRBJ2-3	CASSLFRYTDTQYF	TGCGCCAGCAGCTTGTTCCGGTACACAGATACGCAGTATTTT
TRBV5-1	.	many	TRBJ1-1	CASTQGTGSTEAFF	TGCGCCAGCACTCAAGGGACGGGGAGCACTGAAGCTTTCTTT
TRBV27	.	few	TRBJ2-3	CASSLQEHGQSSTDTQYF	TGTGCCAGCAGTTTACAGGAGCACGGCCAGTCTAGCACAGATACGCAGTATTTT
TRBV6-4	.	few	TRBJ2-6	CASSGGQGRGGANVLTF	TGTGCCAGCAGTGGGGGTCAGGGGCGCGGAGGGGCCAACGTCCTGACTTTC
TRBV15	TRBD1	few	TRBJ1-5	CATSRVGQGGQPQHF	TGTGCCACCAGCAGAGTTGGACAGGGTGGTCAGCCCCAGCATTTT
TRBV15	.	.	TRBJ1-1	CATSRSRENTEAFF	TGTGCCACCAGCAGATCCAGGGAGAACACTGAAGCTTTCTTT
TRBV2	.	.	TRBJ2-1	CASELVPSYNEQFF	TGTGCCAGCGAACTAGTTCCCTCCTACAATGAGCAGTTCTTC
TRBV7-3	TRBD2	.	TRBJ2-3	CASSPKTSGGYTDTQYF	TGTGCCAGCAGCCCCAAGACTAGCGGGGGGTACACAGATACGCAGTATTTT
TRBV30	.	many	TRBJ2-2	CAWSVLDGELFF	TGTGCCTGGAGTGTACTTGACGGGGAGCTGTTTTTT
TRBV11-2	.	many	TRBJ2-3	CASSPPGAGTDTQYF	TGTGCCAGCAGCCCTCCCGGGGCAGGCACAGATACGCAGTATTTT
TRBV9	.	many	TRBJ1-1	CASSVVGGGTEAFF	TGTGCCAGCAGCGTAGTCGGGGGAGGCACTGAAGCTTTCTTT
TRBV5-1	.	many	TRBJ2-2	CASSLAVDGLTGELFF	TGCGCCAGCAGCTTGGCGGTGGATGGACTCACCGGGGAGCTGTTTTTT
TRBV12-3/TRBV12-4	.	.	TRBJ2-2	CASSHPRIGTGELFF	TGTGCCAGCAGCCATCCAAGGATAGGCACCGGGGAGCTGTTTTTT
TRBV11-2	.	.	TRBJ2-1	CASSLVQGTYNEQFF	TGTGCCAGCAGCTTAGTACAGGGAACCTACAATGAGCAGTTCTTC
TRBV7-9	TRBD2	many	TRBJ2-7	CASSVVVGSGVGDEQYF	TGTGCCAGCAGCGTAGTTGTGGGTAGCGGGGTTGGAGACGAGCAGTACTTC
TRBV2	.	.	TRBJ1-6	CASSGGGNSPLHF	TGTGCCAGCAGTGGTGGGGGTAATTCACCCCTCCACTTT
TRBV12-3/TRBV12-4	.	few	TRBJ2-5	CASVGQYQETQYF	TGTGCCAGCGTGGGTCAGTATCAAGAGACCCAGTACTTC
TRBV7-2	.	few	TRBJ1-1	CASSPYGIKNTEAFF	TGTGCCAGCAGCCCGTACGGTATTAAGAACACTGAAGCTTTCTTT
TRBV5-1	TRBD1	.	TRBJ1-1	CASSLDVTGVTEAFF	TGCGCCAGCAGCTTGGACGTGACAGGGGTTACTGAAGCTTTCTTT
TRBV11-3	.	.	TRBJ2-1	CASSFRGDLYNEQFF	TGTGCCAGCAGCTTTAGGGGGGACCTTTACAATGAGCAGTTCTTC